This TCR beta chain stems from a study of post-analysis software for immune sequencing data. Study conclusions and caveats: In multiple sclerosis, normalized Chao1 diversity was significantly below that of controls. TRBV5-6, TRBV5-1 and TRBV20-1 were among several TRBV segments more frequent in patients than controls.

Unique molecular identifiers were carried by the TCR beta cDNA libraries. About half a million cDNA molecules were recovered from an input of roughly 0.95 to 10 million T cells. TCRdb itself ran the PCR reads through MiXCR, one entry per CDR3 protein. The repertoire holds roughly 600,000 distinct CDR3 sequences, 44% seen once, with 1.5% to 2% in the top ten. This clonotype has more than one count but fewer than ten. Its antigen is still unknown. At one end, the junction sequence differs from germline, possibly due to a read error. The germline gives CDR1 SGHKS, CDR2 YYEKEE (reference sequence). The CDR3 length is 20 residues.

The chain couples TRBV5-5 to TRBJ2-5; 11 positions agree with TRBD2. The J call is uncertain, as TRBJ2-7 better fits the DNA end. Sequenced input: blood. This receptor was taken from a girl between 5 and 17 years old with multiple sclerosis. The CDR3 reads CACSFLKRLAGTRGHYEQYF. DNA of the CDR3: TGTGCCTGCAGCTTTTTAAAAAGACTAGCGGGGACACGGGGGCACTACGAGCAGTACTTC.